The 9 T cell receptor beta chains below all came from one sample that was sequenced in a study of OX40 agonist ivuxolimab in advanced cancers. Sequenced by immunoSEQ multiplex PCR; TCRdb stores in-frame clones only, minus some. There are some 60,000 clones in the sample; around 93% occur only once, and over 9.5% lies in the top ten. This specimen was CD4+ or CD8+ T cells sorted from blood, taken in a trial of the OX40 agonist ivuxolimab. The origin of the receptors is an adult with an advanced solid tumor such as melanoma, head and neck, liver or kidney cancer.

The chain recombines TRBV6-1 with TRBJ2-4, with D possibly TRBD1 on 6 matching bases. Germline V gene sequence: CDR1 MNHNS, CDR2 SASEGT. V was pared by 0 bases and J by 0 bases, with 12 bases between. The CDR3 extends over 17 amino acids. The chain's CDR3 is CASSEAGTPLAKNIQYF. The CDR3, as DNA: TGTGCCAGCAGTGAAGCCGGGACACCCCTAGCCAAAAACATTCAGTACTTC.

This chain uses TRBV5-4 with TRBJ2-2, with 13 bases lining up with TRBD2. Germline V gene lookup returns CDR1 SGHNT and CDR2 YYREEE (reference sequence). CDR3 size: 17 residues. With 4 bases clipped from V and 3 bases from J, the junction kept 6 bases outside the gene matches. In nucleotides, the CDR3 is TGTGCCAGCAGCCCAACTAGCGGGAGGGAGGACACCGGGGAGCTGTTTTTT. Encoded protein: CASSPTSGREDTGELFF.

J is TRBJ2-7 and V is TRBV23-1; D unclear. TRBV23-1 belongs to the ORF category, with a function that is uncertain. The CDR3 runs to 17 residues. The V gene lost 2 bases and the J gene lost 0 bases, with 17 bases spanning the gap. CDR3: CASSQGRYPIISYEQYF. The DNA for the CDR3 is TGCGCCAGCAGTCAAGGTAGATACCCCATAATCTCCTACGAGCAGTACTTC.

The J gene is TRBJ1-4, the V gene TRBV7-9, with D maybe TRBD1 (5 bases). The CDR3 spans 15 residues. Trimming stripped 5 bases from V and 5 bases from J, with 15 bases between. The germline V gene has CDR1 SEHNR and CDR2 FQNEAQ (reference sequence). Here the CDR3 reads CASSPTTVGNEKLFF. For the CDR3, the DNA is TGTGCCAGCAGCCCTACGACAGTCGGAAATGAAAAACTGTTTTTT.

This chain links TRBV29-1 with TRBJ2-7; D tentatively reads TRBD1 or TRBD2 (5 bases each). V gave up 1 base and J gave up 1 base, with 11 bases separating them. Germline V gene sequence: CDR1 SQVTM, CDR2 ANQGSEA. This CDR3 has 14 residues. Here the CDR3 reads CSVEVGTGSYEQYF. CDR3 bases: TGCAGCGTTGAAGTAGGGACGGGGTCCTACGAGCAGTACTTC.

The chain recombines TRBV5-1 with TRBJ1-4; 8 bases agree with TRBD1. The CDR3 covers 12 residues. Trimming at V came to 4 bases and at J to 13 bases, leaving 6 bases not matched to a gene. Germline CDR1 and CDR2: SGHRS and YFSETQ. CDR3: CASSPDRARLFF. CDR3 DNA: TGCGCCAGCAGCCCGGACAGGGCGCGACTGTTTTTT.

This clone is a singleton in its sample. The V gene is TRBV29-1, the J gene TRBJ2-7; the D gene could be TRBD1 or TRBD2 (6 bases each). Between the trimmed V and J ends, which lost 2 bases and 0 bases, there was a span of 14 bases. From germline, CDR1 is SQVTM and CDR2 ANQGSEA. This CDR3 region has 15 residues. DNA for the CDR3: TGCAGCGTTGAAAGCCCGGGGGCGAGCTCCTACGAGCAGTACTTC. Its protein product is CSVESPGASSYEQYF.

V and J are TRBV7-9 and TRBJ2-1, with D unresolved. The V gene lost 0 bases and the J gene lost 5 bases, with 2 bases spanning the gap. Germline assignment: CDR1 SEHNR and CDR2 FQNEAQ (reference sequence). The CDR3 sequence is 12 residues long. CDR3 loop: CASSLADNEQFF. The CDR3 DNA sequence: TGTGCCAGCAGCTTAGCCGACAATGAGCAGTTCTTC.

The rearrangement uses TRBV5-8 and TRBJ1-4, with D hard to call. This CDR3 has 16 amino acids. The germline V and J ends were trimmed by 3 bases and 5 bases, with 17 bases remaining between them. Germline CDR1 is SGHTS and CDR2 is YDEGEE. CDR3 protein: CASSSGLEGPNEKLFF. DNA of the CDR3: TGTGCCAGCAGCTCCGGCCTTGAGGGTCCCAATGAAAAACTGTTTTTT.